The 9 T cell receptor beta chains given below trace back to one sample, sequenced in a study of CD8 T cells in ankylosing spondylitis. TCRdb passed the 5' RACE reads through MiXCR, listing each CDR3 protein once. The table has about 270,000 distinct CDR3 sequences, roughly 32% seen once. The specimen sequenced was blood, either unsorted or a sorted T cell fraction (not recorded which). These receptors all come from a male donor with ankylosing spondylitis or in good health (not recorded which).

This clonotype was recorded at least ten times. The chain couples TRBV29-1 to TRBJ2-7; D unresolved. The germline V and J ends were trimmed by 7 bases and 0 bases, with 7 bases remaining between them. This CDR3 comprises 11 residues. Germline V gene sequence: CDR1 SQVTM, CDR2 ANQGSEA. CDR3 DNA sequence: TGCAGCGGAGTCGACTCCTACGAGCAGTACTTC. Encoded protein: CSGVDSYEQYF.

The chain employs TRBV11-1 and TRBJ2-5; no clear D. This CDR3 contains 14 residues. Trimming cost V 5 bases and J 4 bases, with 14 bases left between them. Per the germline V gene, CDR1 is SGHAT and CDR2 is FQDESV (reference sequence). CDR3 coding DNA: TGTGCCAGCAGCGCCAGGACCTTGGGAGAGACCCAGTACTTC. Protein sequence: CASSARTLGETQYF. Variable domain in full (rest from reference TRBV11-1 and TRBJ2-5): EAEVAQSPRYKITEKSQAVAFWCDPISGHATLYWYRQILGQGPELLVQFQDESVVDDSQLPKDRFSAERLKGVDSTLKIQPAELGDSAMYLCASSARTLGETQYFGPGTRLLVL.

The chain recombines TRBV12-3 or TRBV12-4 with TRBJ1-1; D call uncertain. The CDR3 loop spans 15 amino acids. The V and J ends lost 6 bases and 4 bases respectively, with 18 bases between them. The chain's CDR3 is CASSLGWDRSTEAFF. For the CDR3, the DNA is TGTGCCAGCAGCCTGGGGTGGGATAGGAGCACTGAAGCTTTCTTT.

This chain connects TRBV6-1 to TRBJ1-5; 8 bases are a match to TRBD1. The CDR3 extends over 15 amino acids. Germline V lookup: CDR1 MNHNS, CDR2 SASEGT. The junction had 5 bases not matched to a gene; V was cut back by 3 bases and J by 4 bases. This CDR3 reads CASSEDRALNQPQHF. CDR3 coding DNA: TGTGCCAGCAGTGAGGACAGGGCCCTAAATCAGCCCCAGCATTTT.

The chain couples TRBV7-9 to TRBJ1-1; a weak D match, TRBD1 (6 bases). CDR1 is SEHNR, CDR2 FQNEAQ, per germline (reference sequence). This CDR3 contains 16 residues. Trimming removed 2 bases at V and 4 bases at J, with 17 bases between. This CDR3 reads CASSLRPGQPGTEAFF. The CDR3 region has the DNA TGTGCCAGCAGCTTAAGGCCCGGACAGCCGGGCACTGAAGCTTTCTTT.

This clonotype has a handful of counts. The chain has TRBV6-1 and TRBJ1-2; 7 bases match TRBD1. Germline V CDR1 and CDR2: MNHNS, SASEGT. Trimming took 6 bases from V and 4 from J; bases not matched to a gene: 5. CDR3 length equals 13 residues. This CDR3 reads CASSLGTVYGYTF. Written as DNA, the CDR3 is TGTGCCAGCAGCCTTGGGACAGTCTATGGCTACACCTTC.

The chain couples TRBV7-9 to TRBJ2-3, with a tentative D call TRBD2 (5 bases). CDR1 SEHNR and CDR2 FQNEAQ come from the germline V gene (reference sequence). Between the trimmed V and J ends, which lost 1 base and 6 bases, there was a span of 8 bases. The CDR3 loop spans 13 amino acids. The CDR3 DNA reads as TGTGCCAGCAGCTTAGGCGGGTGGGATACGCAGTATTTT. This gives the protein CASSLGGWDTQYF.

In its sample, this clonotype was seen a few times. The chain uses TRBV9 and TRBJ1-2; 7 bases match TRBD1. CDR3 length: 15 amino acids. From germline, CDR1 is SGDLS and CDR2 YYNGEE. The V segment lost 4 bases and the J segment 0 bases; nucleotides outside the gene matches: 6. The chain's CDR3 is CASSSQDRTNYGYTF. As DNA, the CDR3 is TGTGCCAGCAGCTCCCAGGACAGGACTAACTATGGCTACACCTTC. The full variable domain, completed using reference TRBV9 and TRBJ1-2, is DSGVTQTPKHLITATGQRVTLRCSPRSGDLSVYWYQQSLDQGLQFLIQYYNGEERAKGNILERFSAQQFPDLHSELNLSSLELGDSALYFCASSSQDRTNYGYTFGSGTRLTVV.

The genes are TRBV20-1 and TRBJ2-1; a weak D match, TRBD1 (6 bases). Germline V gives CDR1 DFQATT, CDR2 SNEGSKA (reference sequence). This CDR3 comprises 14 residues. This chain's CDR3 is CSLTRQAYHNEQFF. In DNA form, the CDR3 reads TGCAGCTTAACCAGACAGGCCTATCACAATGAGCAGTTCTTC.